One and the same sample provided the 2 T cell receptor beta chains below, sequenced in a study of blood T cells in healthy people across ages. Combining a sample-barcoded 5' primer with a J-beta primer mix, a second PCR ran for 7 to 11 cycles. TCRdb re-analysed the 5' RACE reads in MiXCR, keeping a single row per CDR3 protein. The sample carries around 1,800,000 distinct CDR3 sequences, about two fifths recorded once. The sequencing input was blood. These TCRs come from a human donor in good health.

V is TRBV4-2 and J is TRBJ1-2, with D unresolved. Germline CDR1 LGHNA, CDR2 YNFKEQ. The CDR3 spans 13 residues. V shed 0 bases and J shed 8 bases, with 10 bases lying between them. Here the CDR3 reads CASSQEYGQGYTF. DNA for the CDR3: TGTGCCAGCAGCCAAGAGTACGGTCAGGGCTACACCTTC.

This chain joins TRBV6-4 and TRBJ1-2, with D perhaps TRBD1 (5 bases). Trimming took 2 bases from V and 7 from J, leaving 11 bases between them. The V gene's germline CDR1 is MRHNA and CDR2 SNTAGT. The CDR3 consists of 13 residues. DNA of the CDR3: TGTGCCAGCAGTGACACTCAGGGAACTGGCTACACCTTC. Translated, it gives CASSDTQGTGYTF.